The entry that follows covers one TCR beta chain sequence. Its target antigen remains unknown. The junction does not match germline at one end; this may be a read error. This sample was taken from a study of T-cell reconstitution after alpha-beta-depleted transplantation in children (dated by TCRdb to 2016 to 2018). Some background on the complete study: T-cell immune reconstitution after TCRalphabeta/CD19-depleted allogeneic hematopoietic cell transplantation in children was quantitatively tracked in the study by means of TCR repertoire profiling. Beyond this particular receptor, the publication reports: Hyperexpanded clone frequencies declined over subsequent months; after one year, T-cell counts and TCRbeta diversity were mostly attributed to newly produced T cells. Apparently early alphabetaT-cell count recovery about two months after transplant reportedly relied on only several hundred rapidly expanded clones derived from non-depleted graft cells. In some patients, high TCRbeta diversity at day 60 was attributed to recipient T cells and intrathymic progenitors that had survived conditioning.

There are 15 amino acids in the CDR3, from cysteine to phenylalanine inclusive. The DNA shown is the 45-base CDR3, in frame from base 1. As encoded in the germline V gene, CDR1 is MGHRA while CDR2 is YSYEKL. Sample treatment or condition, as interpreted from the label and publication: allogeneic hematopoietic cell transplantation with graft depleted of TCRalphabeta T cells and CD19 B cells. TCRalphabeta/CD19-depleted allogeneic hematopoietic cell grafts were given to the transplant recipients, all of whom were children. Library prep was done by PCR. Sequencing was performed on an Illumina HiSeq 2500. TCR libraries were prepared with molecular barcoding, using unique molecular identifiers to normalize TCRbeta repertoire quantification. TCRdb passed the public sequencing reads through fastp at Q25 and MiXCR, retaining productive beta sequences. Under each unique CDR3 protein, matching rows form one entry showing the most common genes and DNA. Recorded for this sample are about 200,000 distinct CDR3 sequences; approximately 6% of them occurred a single time. About 4.4% of the sample comes from the top ten.

This sequence uses TRBV4-1 and TRBJ2-7; 14 bases in the junction line up with TRBD2. This TCR was sampled from a girl in the first two years of life with combined immunodeficiency, due to receive a stem cell transplant. The sequencing used PBMCs, collected before TCRalphabeta/CD19-depleted stem cell transplant. The nucleotide sequence is TGCACCAGCAGCCAAGGACTAGCGGGAGGCTACGAGCAGTACTTC. This codes for CTSSQGLAGGYEQYF.